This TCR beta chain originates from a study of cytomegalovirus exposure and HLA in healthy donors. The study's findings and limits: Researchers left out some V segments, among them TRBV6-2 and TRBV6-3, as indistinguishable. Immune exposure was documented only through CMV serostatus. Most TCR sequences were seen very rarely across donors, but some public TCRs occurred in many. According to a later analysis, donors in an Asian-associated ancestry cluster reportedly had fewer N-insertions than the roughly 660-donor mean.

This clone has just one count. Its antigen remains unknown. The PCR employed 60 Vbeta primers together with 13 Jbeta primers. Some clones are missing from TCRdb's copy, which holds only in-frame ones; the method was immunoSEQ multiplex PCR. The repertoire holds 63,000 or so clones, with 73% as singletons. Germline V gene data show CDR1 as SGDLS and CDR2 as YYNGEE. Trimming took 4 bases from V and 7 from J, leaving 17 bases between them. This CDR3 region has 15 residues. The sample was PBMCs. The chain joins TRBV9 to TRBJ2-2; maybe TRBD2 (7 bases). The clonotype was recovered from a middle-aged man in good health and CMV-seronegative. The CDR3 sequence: CASSPSRGGHGELFF. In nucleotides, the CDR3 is TGTGCCAGCAGCCCCTCAAGGGGGGGCCACGGGGAGCTGTTTTTT.